The 18 T cell receptor beta chains in this list originate from one sample, sequenced in a study of T cell responses to AZD1222 COVID-19 vaccine (dated by TCRdb to 2020 to 2023). According to the study, the label for this sample's time point signals: baseline before first vaccination. Receptor amplification or capture employed the immunoSEQ multiplex PCR assay. The table was pulled from immuneACCESS by TCRdb, which kept in-frame rearrangements only. Such tables lose some clones; where checked, under half of the loss comes from unresolved V genes, and the rest has no known cause. This sample holds 95,000 to 150,000 clones; 90% were observed only once. Approximately 7.6% of the sample is in the top ten clones. The input for sequencing was peripheral blood, taken on day 0 of AZD1222 vaccination. The receptors stem from an adult in good health.

The chain uses TRBV28 and TRBJ2-4, with D maybe TRBD1 (6 bases). Trimming removed 5 bases from V and 0 bases from J, with 14 bases in between. Germline V gene lookup returns CDR1 MDHEN and CDR2 SYDVKM. This CDR3 has 16 amino acids. CDR3 amino acids: CASSDPGVPAKNIQYF. The CDR3, as DNA: TGTGCCAGCAGTGACCCAGGGGTCCCAGCCAAAAACATTCAGTACTTC.

CDR3 nucleotides: TGTGCCAGCTCACCCCTGGCACCACCAGAGACCCAGTACTTC. Protein sequence: CASSPLAPPETQYF. V gene TRBV18 combines with J gene TRBJ2-5; D uncertain. The CDR3 consists of 14 residues. Germline lookup yields CDR1 KGHSH and CDR2 LQKENI. With 3 bases removed from V and 4 bases from J, the gap between germline ends came to 12 bases.

The chain employs TRBV6-2 or TRBV6-3 and TRBJ2-5; 11 bases map to TRBD1. This CDR3 comprises 21 residues. Germline V lookup: CDR1 MNHEY, CDR2 SVGEGT. Trimming took 6 bases from V and 2 from J; bases not matched to a gene: 23. The CDR3 protein is CASSMTSGTGGIPPQQETQYF. The DNA of the CDR3 is TGTGCCAGCAGCATGACCTCCGGGACAGGGGGAATTCCCCCGCAGCAAGAGACCCAGTACTTC.

The chain is built from TRBV27 and TRBJ2-3; no clear D gene. V gave up 4 bases and J gave up 4 bases, with 12 bases separating them. Germline V gene lookup returns CDR1 MNHEY and CDR2 SMNVEV (reference sequence). This CDR3 region has 14 residues. CDR3 sequence (DNA): TGTGCCAGCAGTTCTGGATTAGGCGCAGATACGCAGTATTTT. Translating it yields CASSSGLGADTQYF.

The V gene is TRBV5-4, the J gene TRBJ2-3; 11 bases are a match to TRBD1. The CDR3 is 15 amino acids. The germline V gene has CDR1 SGHNT and CDR2 YYREEE (reference sequence). Trimming at V came to 2 bases and at J to 7 bases, leaving 6 bases not matched to a gene. This chain's CDR3 is CASSFSGTGGNTQYF. CDR3 DNA: TGTGCCAGCAGCTTCTCCGGGACAGGGGGTAATACGCAGTATTTT.

The CDR3 loop is CASSLRTGKDTQYF. CDR3 bases: TGCGCCAGCAGCCTACGGACAGGGAAGGATACGCAGTATTTT. This rearrangement joins TRBV4-1 to TRBJ2-3, with TRBD1 matching 8 bases. This CDR3 has 14 residues. Trimming removed 4 bases from V and 6 bases from J; junction bases left unmatched: 6. Germline V gives CDR1 MGHRA, CDR2 YSYEKL.

The rearrangement uses TRBV19 and TRBJ1-5, with D unclear. Germline values: CDR1 LNHDA, CDR2 SQIVND (reference sequence). The CDR3 covers 17 residues. The V end was cut by 6 bases, the J end by 0 bases, with 18 bases between. In DNA, the CDR3 is TGTGCCAGTAGGGAGATAAGGGATCCAAATAGCAATCAGCCCCAGCATTTT. Translation: CASREIRDPNSNQPQHF.

Written as DNA, the CDR3 is TGCAGCGCGGCCCCCGGGACTAGGGGTTACAATGAGCAGTTCTTC. It is translated as CSAAPGTRGYNEQFF. The chain links TRBV29-1 to TRBJ2-1; 8 nucleotides align to TRBD2. Unmatched junction bases numbered 12, after V lost 7 bases and J lost 4 bases. Germline V gene sequence: CDR1 SQVTM, CDR2 ANQGSEA. This CDR3 comprises 15 residues.

This rearrangement joins TRBV4-3 to TRBJ2-5, with TRBD2 as a possible D gene (6 bases). Germline-derived CDR1 and CDR2 are LGHNA and YSLEER. Trimming stripped 0 bases from V and 5 bases from J, with 13 bases between. The CDR3 loop spans 15 amino acids. For the CDR3, the DNA is TGCGCCAGCAGCCAAGATCGCGGGATGTCGGAGACCCAGTACTTC. Translation gives CASSQDRGMSETQYF.

This clone has only one observation. This chain links TRBV6-8 with TRBJ1-3; D is possibly TRBD1 (6 bases). The CDR3 sequence is 12 residues long. CDR1 and CDR2 (germline): MNHGY, SAAAGT. V was cut by 5 bases and J by 9 bases, with 11 bases left in between. CDR3 nucleotide sequence: TGTGCCAGCAGTCGACAGGTGGTCACCATATATTTT. This codes for CASSRQVVTIYF.

J is TRBJ2-6 and V is TRBV7-3; D may be TRBD2 (5 bases). Germline CDR1 reads SGHTA; CDR2 reads FQGTGA. Deletions cut 6 bases from V and 4 bases from J, with 13 bases between. The CDR3 contains 15 residues. CDR3 sequence: CASSPREFGANVLTF. The DNA for the CDR3 is TGTGCCAGCAGTCCCCGGGAATTCGGGGCCAACGTCCTGACTTTC.

The chain combines TRBV29-1 with TRBJ2-5, with 9 bases that match TRBD2. J was trimmed by 5 bases and V by 4 bases; bases with no gene match: 11. Germline V CDR1 and CDR2: SQVTM, ANQGSEA. This CDR3 has 15 amino acids. In nucleotides, the CDR3 is TGCAGCGTTGCCCGACGGGGTGCGGGAGGGGAGACCCAGTACTTC. Encoded protein: CSVARRGAGGETQYF.

This chain connects TRBV4-1 to TRBJ1-2; no reliable D call. The CDR3 contains 13 residues. Per germline, CDR1 MGHRA and CDR2 YSYEKL. Trimming removed 1 base at V and 4 bases at J, with 7 bases between. CDR3 loop: CASSQGSFYGYTF. The CDR3 region has the DNA TGCGCCAGCAGCCAAGGCAGCTTCTATGGCTACACCTTC.

This sequence joins TRBV5-4 and TRBJ2-7, with unresolved D. V lost 2 bases and J 5 bases, leaving 14 bases between the germline ends. Germline loops: CDR1 SGHNT, CDR2 YYREEE (reference sequence). The CDR3 runs to 14 residues. The CDR3 nucleotides are TGTGCCAGCAGCTTTCTCCAGAGTTTAAACGAGCAGTACTTC. Its translation is CASSFLQSLNEQYF.

The J gene is TRBJ2-3, the V gene TRBV2; no definite D call. Trimming stripped 6 bases from V and 2 bases from J, with 12 bases between. Germline values: CDR1 SNHLY, CDR2 FYNNEI. The CDR3 runs to 14 residues. The CDR3 DNA reads as TGTGCCAGCAGGCTAGAACCAGACACAGATACGCAGTATTTT. It specifies CASRLEPDTDTQYF. Full variable domain (rest looked up from reference TRBV2 and TRBJ2-3): EPEVTQTPSHQVTQMGQEVILRCVPISNHLYFYWYRQILGQKVEFLVSFYNNEISEKSEIFDDQFSVERPDGSNFTLKIRSTKLEDSAMYFCASRLEPDTDTQYFGPGTRLTVL.

The V and J genes are TRBV19 and TRBJ2-5; TRBD1 might be the D (6 bases). Germline V gives CDR1 LNHDA, CDR2 SQIVND (reference sequence). V shed 6 bases and J shed 1 base, with 9 bases lying between them. The CDR3 has 13 amino acids. DNA for the CDR3: TGTGCCAGTAGGGACAGTTCCCAAGAGACCCAGTACTTC. Its translation: CASRDSSQETQYF.

The gene calls are TRBV6-1 and TRBJ2-7, with 7 bases lining up with TRBD2. After removal of 4 bases from V and 3 bases from J, the junction contained 12 bases not matched to a gene. The germline CDR1 and CDR2 sequences are MNHNS and SASEGT. The length of the CDR3 is 16 residues. This CDR3 is CASSVGRTYPLYEQYF. The CDR3 coding sequence is TGTGCCAGCAGTGTCGGGAGGACTTATCCCCTCTACGAGCAGTACTTC.

The chain links TRBV19 to TRBJ2-7; no firm D call. The CDR3 contains 14 residues. Germline V CDR1 and CDR2: LNHDA, SQIVND (reference sequence). The V end lost 1 base, the J end lost 2 bases, and 9 bases lay between the germline ends. CDR3 DNA: TGTGCCAGTAGTATAGTTGGCAGGCCCTACGAGCAGTACTTC. It translates to CASSIVGRPYEQYF.